The rows below give T cell receptor beta chains drawn from one sample of a study of T cell responses to AZD1222 COVID-19 vaccine. Only in-frame clones appear in the TCRdb table, and some are missing; sequencing was by immunoSEQ multiplex PCR. Of about 110,000 clones in the sample, around 82% were seen once. Here the sequenced sample was peripheral blood, taken on day 0 of AZD1222 vaccination. The receptors originated from an adult in good health. CDR3s include the opening cysteine and the closing phenylalanine or tryptophan. The order of the fields is CDR3 protein, CDR3 DNA, CDR3 length, J gene, clone size, D gene, V gene. The D gene is left open where the match is weak. Rows give clone size only sometimes, using once, few, many, or a class for an expanded clone.

CASSSLGGHNTEAFF | TGCGCCAGCAGCAGCCTCGGGGGGCATAACACTGAAGCTTTCTTT | 15 | TRBJ1-1 | . | . | TRBV4-1
CASSLDGGEWGYTF | TGCGCCAGCAGCTTGGACGGCGGGGAGTGGGGCTACACCTTC | 14 | TRBJ1-2 | . | . | TRBV5-1
CASSIQGTTGELFF | TGTGCCAGCAGTATCCAGGGGACTACCGGGGAGCTGTTTTTT | 14 | TRBJ2-2 | . | . | TRBV6-1
CASRSRDRGGYTF | TGTGCCAGCAGGTCCAGGGACAGGGGTGGCTACACCTTC | 13 | TRBJ1-2 | . | TRBD1 | TRBV11-2
CASSPSLDSPLHF | TGCGCCAGCAGCCCCAGTCTGGATTCACCCCTCCACTTT | 13 | TRBJ1-6 | few | . | TRBV5-1
CASSGQDNEKLFF | TGTGCCAGCAGTGGACAGGATAATGAAAAACTGTTTTTT | 13 | TRBJ1-4 | . | . | TRBV2
CASSSTYQGTEAFF | TGTGCCAGTAGTTCGACGTATCAGGGTACTGAAGCTTTCTTT | 14 | TRBJ1-1 | once | . | TRBV19
CASSFGRGLRGGNTEAFF | TGTGCCAGCAGCTTCGGCAGGGGCCTGCGTGGAGGGAACACTGAAGCTTTCTTT | 18 | TRBJ1-1 | . | . | TRBV5-4
CASSFGTDPNQPQHF | TGTGCCAGCAGTTTTGGGACAGACCCCAATCAGCCCCAGCATTTT | 15 | TRBJ1-5 | . | TRBD1 | TRBV6-2/TRBV6-3
CASSEQGGRGPQHF | TGTGCCAGTAGTGAACAGGGGGGAAGGGGGCCCCAGCATTTT | 14 | TRBJ1-5 | . | TRBD1 | TRBV19
CASSLGSGGIEKLFF | TGTGCCAGCAGCTTGGGTTCGGGGGGCATAGAAAAACTGTTTTTT | 15 | TRBJ1-4 | . | . | TRBV5-4
CASSLQSGFAARDEQYF | TGCGCCAGCAGCTTGCAGAGTGGCTTTGCAGCTCGGGACGAGCAGTACTTC | 17 | TRBJ2-7 | . | . | TRBV5-1
CASSPGTGDSGELFF | TGTGCCAGCAGTCCCGGGACAGGGGACTCCGGGGAGCTGTTTTTT | 15 | TRBJ2-2 | . | TRBD1 | TRBV28
CAISESNWGRSNSPLHF | TGTGCCATCAGTGAGTCGAACTGGGGGCGAAGTAATTCACCCCTCCACTTT | 17 | TRBJ1-6 | . | . | TRBV10-3
CASSFADRGPSYSNQPQHF | TGTGCCAGCAGTTTTGCGGACAGGGGGCCATCCTATAGCAATCAGCCCCAGCATTTT | 19 | TRBJ1-5 | . | TRBD1 | TRBV28
CASSDGPEGTQYF | TGTGCCAGCAGTGACGGACCTGAAGGGACCCAGTACTTC | 13 | TRBJ2-5 | . | . | TRBV6-4
CASSFVTQSGMSYEQYF | TGTGCCAGCAGTTTTGTGACACAGTCCGGAATGTCCTACGAGCAGTACTTC | 17 | TRBJ2-7 | few | . | TRBV28
CASSDLAWQGANTGELFF | TGTGCCAGCAGTGACCTGGCCTGGCAGGGGGCGAACACCGGGGAGCTGTTTTTT | 18 | TRBJ2-2 | . | TRBD1 | TRBV6-4
CASSLAAGSSYEQYF | TGCGCCAGCAGCTTGGCGGCAGGGTCGTCCTACGAGCAGTACTTC | 15 | TRBJ2-7 | many | . | TRBV5-1
CASSSDQGRTYEQYF | TGTGCCAGCAGCTCAGACCAGGGACGGACCTACGAGCAGTACTTC | 15 | TRBJ2-7 | . | . | TRBV7-2
CASSDDSYEQYF | TGTGCCAGCAGCGACGACTCCTACGAGCAGTACTTC | 12 | TRBJ2-7 | . | . | TRBV16
CASSKGTSGTDTQYF | TGTGCCAGCAGCAAGGGGACTAGCGGCACAGATACGCAGTATTTT | 15 | TRBJ2-3 | . | TRBD2 | TRBV11-3
CASSHSGGLVGELFF | TGTGCCAGCAGCCATAGCGGGGGATTGGTCGGGGAGCTGTTTTTT | 15 | TRBJ2-2 | . | TRBD2 | TRBV3-1/TRBV3-2
CAWSPGQGYEQYF | TGTGCCTGGAGTCCCGGACAGGGCTACGAGCAGTACTTC | 13 | TRBJ2-7 | . | TRBD1 | TRBV30